These T cell receptor beta chains were read from a single sample in a study of T cell repertoires in cytomegalovirus infection. For these TCRs, the target antigens are not known. TCRdb used MiXCR to reprocess the reads, holding one entry per CDR3 protein. The sample lists about 740,000 distinct CDR3 sequences, around 35% seen once, with approximately 18% in the top ten. Here the sequenced sample was cultured PBMCs, taken from culture after CMV antigen stimulation. The receptors originated from a human donor in good health (CMV status not recorded). Some clones in this sample may be carry-over from other donors' samples. Both conserved end residues are part of each CDR3. The D gene is left open where the match is weak. Clone size is stated in some rows and not others, as once, few, many or a class when expanded.

clone size: few; J gene: TRBJ1-1; D gene: -; V gene: TRBV2; CDR3 DNA: TGTGCCAGCAGGCCACAGAACACTGAAGCTTTCTTT; CDR3 protein: CASRPQNTEAFF
clone size: -; J gene: TRBJ2-5; D gene: -; V gene: TRBV27; CDR3 DNA: TGTGCCAGCGGGCCAAAGGCGTGGGCCGGGTACCAAGAGACCCAGTACTTC; CDR3 protein: CASGPKAWAGYQETQYF
clone size: -; J gene: TRBJ2-5; D gene: -; V gene: TRBV4-1; CDR3 DNA: TGCGCCAGCAGCCAATGGACCCAAGAGACCCAGTACTTC; CDR3 protein: CASSQWTQETQYF
clone size: few; J gene: TRBJ2-3; D gene: -; V gene: TRBV4-3; CDR3 DNA: TGCGCCAGCAGCACTGATATCCGAACAGATACGCAGTATTTT; CDR3 protein: CASSTDIRTDTQYF
clone size: -; J gene: TRBJ1-4; D gene: -; V gene: TRBV6-6; CDR3 DNA: TGTGCCAGCAGCGGGAGTTCCGGGCCAAGTAATGAAAAACTGTTTTTT; CDR3 protein: CASSGSSGPSNEKLFF
clone size: -; J gene: TRBJ1-4; D gene: -; V gene: TRBV4-1; CDR3 DNA: TGCGCCAGCAGCCAAGAGACGGGGGCCACTAATGAAAAACTGTTTTTT; CDR3 protein: CASSQETGATNEKLFF
clone size: -; J gene: TRBJ2-3; D gene: TRBD2; V gene: TRBV5-1; CDR3 DNA: TGCGCCAGCACGGTAGCGGGGGGGTCAGATACGCAGTATTTT; CDR3 protein: CASTVAGGSDTQYF
clone size: many; J gene: TRBJ2-7; D gene: -; V gene: TRBV7-2; CDR3 DNA: TGTGCCAGCAGCTATCAGGGGGGAGCGGGGCAGCAGTACTTC; CDR3 protein: CASSYQGGAGQQYF
clone size: -; J gene: TRBJ2-5; D gene: TRBD1; V gene: TRBV23-1; CDR3 DNA: TGCGCCAGCAGTCAATCGGACAGGTGGGAGACCCAGTACTTC; CDR3 protein: CASSQSDRWETQYF
clone size: many; J gene: TRBJ2-2; D gene: TRBD2; V gene: TRBV6-1; CDR3 DNA: TGTGCCAGCAGTGCCGGGACTAGCGGGGGGTTCACGAACACCGGGGAGCTGTTTTTT; CDR3 protein: CASSAGTSGGFTNTGELFF
clone size: -; J gene: TRBJ1-5; D gene: -; V gene: TRBV12-3/TRBV12-4; CDR3 DNA: TGTGCCAGCAGTTTAAGGGAGACCAATCAGCCCCAGCATTTT; CDR3 protein: CASSLRETNQPQHF
clone size: -; J gene: TRBJ1-4; D gene: -; V gene: TRBV27; CDR3 DNA: TGTGCCAGCAGTTTATGGGGAGGCAGACGCAGTTACAATGAAAAACTGTTTTTT; CDR3 protein: CASSLWGGRRSYNEKLFF
clone size: few; J gene: TRBJ1-4; D gene: -; V gene: TRBV14; CDR3 DNA: TGTGCCAGCAGCCAAGGATTCGATTCCAATGAAAAACTGTTTTTT; CDR3 protein: CASSQGFDSNEKLFF
clone size: few; J gene: TRBJ1-1; D gene: -; V gene: TRBV6-1; CDR3 DNA: TGTGCCAGCAGTGAATTATTGAGCGATCCCACTGAAGCTTTCTTT; CDR3 protein: CASSELLSDPTEAFF
clone size: few; J gene: TRBJ2-1; D gene: -; V gene: TRBV4-1; CDR3 DNA: TGCGCCAGCAGCCAAGATCGGGCGTATGAGCAGTTCTTC; CDR3 protein: CASSQDRAYEQFF
clone size: -; J gene: TRBJ2-1; D gene: TRBD2; V gene: TRBV19; CDR3 DNA: TGTGCCAGTAGCGCCATACACGGGGGAAATATAGCGGGACGGCCCTACAATGAGCAGTTCTTC; CDR3 protein: CASSAIHGGNIAGRPYNEQFF
clone size: few; J gene: TRBJ2-5; D gene: TRBD2; V gene: TRBV7-2; CDR3 DNA: TGTGCCAGCAGCTTATGGGGGGGCGGGGGGGCCGGACAGACCCAGTACTTC; CDR3 protein: CASSLWGGGGAGQTQYF